What follows are 29 T cell receptor beta chains derived from one specimen sequenced in a study of spatial heterogeneity in lung cancer. TCRdb passed the 5' RACE reads through MiXCR, listing each CDR3 protein once. The sample consists of under 11,000 distinct CDR3 sequences, about 3.7% of them appearing once. Time point noted: sample taken at primary tumor resection. Unsorted tumor, nontumor lung tissue or cryopreserved PBMC supplied the whole RNA. Source: PBMCs, taken at surgery. These receptor sequences come from a female donor with early-stage non-small cell lung cancer.

This clonotype was seen a few times. The library was prepared for alpha chains; this beta chain is a stray read, so its frequency means little. V and J are TRBV5-1 and TRBJ1-1; TRBD1 aligns across 10 bases. Germline V CDR1 and CDR2: SGHRS, YFSETQ. The length of the CDR3 is 17 residues. V shed 0 bases and J 0 bases; nucleotides not matched to a gene: 5. CDR3 protein: CASSLETGGYLNTEAFF. The CDR3 DNA follows: TGCGCCAGCAGCTTGGAGACAGGGGGCTATCTGAACACTGAAGCTTTCTTT.

There are a few counts of this clonotype. Found in a library prepared for alpha chains, this beta chain is an off-target read, and its abundance has little meaning. The J gene is TRBJ2-3, the V gene TRBV19; 15 nucleotides match TRBD2. Germline values: CDR1 LNHDA, CDR2 SQIVND (reference sequence). The CDR3 covers 17 residues. V lost 7 bases and J lost 4; bases outside the gene matches: 9. The CDR3 coding sequence is TGTGCCAGTACCGGACTAGCGGGAGGGCCTGATTCAGATACGCAGTATTTT. Residues: CASTGLAGGPDSDTQYF. The full variable domain, its missing parts supplied by reference TRBV19 and TRBJ2-3, is DGGITQSPKYLFRKEGQNVTLSCEQNLNHDAMYWYRQDPGQGLRLIYYSQIVNDFQKGDIAEGYSVSREKKESFPLTVTSAQKNPTAFYLCASTGLAGGPDSDTQYFGPGTRLTVL.

Of note for this clonotype: This beta chain is a stray read from a library made for alpha chains; its abundance is not meaningful. The rearrangement uses TRBV23-1 and TRBJ2-1, with 9 bases aligning to TRBD1. TRBV23-1 is an ORF, and what it does is uncertain. V shed 10 bases, J shed 5 bases, and the junction held 15 bases outside the gene matches. CDR3 length: 16 amino acids. CDR3 residues: CAIIRPPQGANNEQFF. CDR3 sequence (DNA): TGCGCCATCATCAGACCCCCACAGGGGGCTAACAATGAGCAGTTCTTC.

This clonotype came up many times. Being off target in a library aimed at alpha chains, this beta chain has a size of little meaning. J is TRBJ2-1 and V is TRBV7-3; 9 bases align to TRBD1. In germline, CDR1 is SGHTA, CDR2 FQGTGA. The CDR3 extends over 13 amino acids. J lost 10 bases, V lost 3 bases, and 4 bases had no gene match. The CDR3 spells CASSFTGGKEQFF. The CDR3 bases are TGTGCCAGCAGCTTCACAGGGGGCAAGGAGCAGTTCTTC.

This clonotype was counted at least ten times. Being off target in a library aimed at alpha chains, this beta chain has a size of little meaning. The J gene is TRBJ1-2, the V gene TRBV3-1; no reliable D call. Trimming removed 1 base at V and 0 bases at J, with 3 bases between. Germline loops: CDR1 LGHDT, CDR2 YNNKEL (reference sequence). The CDR3 is 13 amino acids. CDR3 loop: CASSQGSNYGYTF. The CDR3 DNA sequence: TGTGCCAGCAGCCAAGGGTCTAACTATGGCTACACCTTC.

This clonotype occurred many times. This beta chain is an off-target read within a library intended for alpha chains, so its frequency means little. The rearrangement links TRBV12-3 or TRBV12-4 to TRBJ2-2; no clear D. The CDR3 has 12 residues. V dropped 2 bases and J dropped 7 bases, with 5 bases sitting between them. The CDR3: CASSLLVGELFF. The CDR3 coding sequence is TGTGCCAGCAGTTTATTAGTCGGGGAGCTGTTTTTT.

There are many counts of this clonotype. Little can be read into the size of this beta chain, an off-target read in a library designed for alpha chains. The J gene is TRBJ1-5, the V gene TRBV12-3 or TRBV12-4, with a possible D match to TRBD1 (6 bases). V lost 5 bases and J lost 7, with 12 bases in between. There are 13 residues in the CDR3. The CDR3: CASSATTGQPQHF. The CDR3 region has the DNA TGTGCCAGCAGTGCCACTACAGGGCAGCCCCAGCATTTT.

This clonotype occurred many times. This beta chain slipped into a library made for alpha chains as a stray read, so its size is not meaningful. J is TRBJ2-3 and V is TRBV6-5; 9 bases line up with TRBD1. CDR3 length equals 14 residues. V lost 4 bases to trimming and J lost 3 bases; unmatched junction nucleotides: 2. CDR1 MNHEY and CDR2 SVGAGI come from the germline V gene. CDR3 residues: CASSSGTGTDTQYF. The DNA of the CDR3 is TGTGCCAGCAGTTCCGGGACAGGGACAGATACGCAGTATTTT.

This clonotype has ten or more counts. This beta chain lies outside the target of a library built for alpha chains; its clone size means little. V gene TRBV7-8 combines with J gene TRBJ1-2, with TRBD1 matching 12 bases. This CDR3 region has 15 residues. Germline V gene sequence: CDR1 SGHVS, CDR2 FQNEAQ. V shed 5 bases and J 7 bases; nucleotides not matched to a gene: 8. For the CDR3, the DNA is TGTGCCAGCAGCATGCCGGGACAGGGGGCAGGTGGCTACACCTTC. Residues: CASSMPGQGAGGYTF.

This clonotype has a count of ten or more. The library was designed around alpha chains, so this beta chain is a stray read whose abundance carries little weight. This chain uses TRBV7-2 with TRBJ2-1; TRBD2 agrees at 11 bases. The CDR3 extends over 15 amino acids. The trim removed 5 bases at V and 8 bases at J, leaving 8 bases unmatched. Germline lookup yields CDR1 SGHTA and CDR2 FQGNSA. The CDR3 DNA sequence: TGTGCCAGCAGCCTCAGACTAGCGGGGAAGGATGAGCAGTTCTTC. Translating gives CASSLRLAGKDEQFF.

On this clonotype: In a library made to pick up alpha chains, this beta chain is a stray read with a size that means little. The chain has TRBV2 and TRBJ2-3, with D perhaps assigned TRBD1 or TRBD2 (5 bases each). Trimming stripped 3 bases from V and 1 base from J, with 11 bases between. From germline, CDR1 is SNHLY and CDR2 FYNNEI. CDR3 size: 15 residues. CDR3 DNA: TGTGCCAGCAGTGACTCGGGGCCCCGCACAGATACGCAGTATTTT. Residues: CASSDSGPRTDTQYF.

This clonotype was recorded many times. Since the library was made to target alpha chains, this beta chain is a stray read and its abundance is not meaningful. The chain uses TRBV12-3 or TRBV12-4 and TRBJ1-5; weak D call: TRBD1 (6 bases). The CDR3 sequence is 14 residues long. Between the trimmed V and J ends, which lost 7 bases and 6 bases, there was a span of 16 bases. CDR3 region: CASTAQGGGQPQHF. CDR3 nucleotide sequence: TGTGCCAGCACCGCACAGGGAGGCGGTCAGCCCCAGCATTTT.

Notes on this clonotype: This beta chain slipped into a library made for alpha chains as a stray read, so its size is not meaningful. V gene TRBV12-3 or TRBV12-4 combines with J gene TRBJ2-3, with TRBD2 matching 13 bases. The V gene end was trimmed by 1 base and the J gene end by 0 bases; junction bases not matched to a gene: 4. This CDR3 is 18 amino acids long. CDR3: CASSLVRTSGGSTDTQYF. CDR3 bases: TGTGCCAGCAGTTTAGTCCGGACTAGCGGGGGAAGCACAGATACGCAGTATTTT.

In its sample, this clonotype was seen many times. Because the library targeted alpha chains, this beta chain is an off-target read whose size means little. The rearrangement links TRBV7-2 to TRBJ2-1; 13 bases match TRBD2. From germline, CDR1 is SGHTA and CDR2 FQGNSA. The CDR3 contains 15 residues. V was clipped by 6 bases and J by 10 bases; unmatched bases: 9. This chain's CDR3 is CASRYTSGGAVEQFF. CDR3 nucleotides: TGTGCCAGCAGATATACTAGCGGGGGGGCTGTCGAGCAGTTCTTC.

This clonotype was observed many times. The size of this beta chain means little, since it is a stray read in a library made for alpha chains. The chain couples TRBV7-2 to TRBJ2-5; D might be TRBD1 (5 bases). Germline values: CDR1 SGHTA, CDR2 FQGNSA. The CDR3 length is 16 residues. Trimming cost V 5 bases and J 1 base, with 17 bases left between them. CDR3 nucleotides: TGTGCCAGCAGCACCGATCCCTGGGGCCGCCAAGAGACCCAGTACTTC. Its translation is CASSTDPWGRQETQYF.

This clonotype was seen ten or more times. For a library built for alpha chains, this beta chain is a stray read; little rests on its size. The chain uses TRBV30 and TRBJ2-7; D is possibly TRBD2 (6 bases). The CDR3 runs 12 residues. The ends were cut back, 0 bases at V and 7 bases at J, with 10 bases in the middle. The germline V gene encodes CDR1 GTSNPN and CDR2 SVGIG (reference sequence). The CDR3 loop is CAWSVIAAEQYF. DNA of the CDR3: TGTGCCTGGAGTGTAATAGCGGCAGAGCAGTACTTC.

There are many counts of this clonotype. The library was prepared for alpha chains; this beta chain is a stray read, so its frequency means little. This chain uses TRBV5-1 with TRBJ1-1; D might be TRBD1 (5 bases). Germline V gives CDR1 SGHRS, CDR2 YFSETQ. The length of the CDR3 is 13 residues. With 4 bases removed from V and 7 bases from J, the gap between germline ends came to 14 bases. The CDR3 spells CASSVSIDSEAFF. The CDR3, as DNA: TGCGCCAGCAGCGTATCTATCGACAGTGAAGCTTTCTTT.

At least ten counts were recorded for this clonotype. This beta chain came through as a stray read in a library set up for alpha chains, and its size says little. The rearrangement links TRBV29-1 to TRBJ2-4, with 10 bases fitting TRBD2. Germline CDR1 is SQVTM and CDR2 is ANQGSEA. The ends lost 6 bases at V and 7 bases at J; junction bases unmatched: 3. There are 12 residues in the CDR3. The DNA for the CDR3 is TGCAGCGTAGAGACTAGCGGGAACATTCAGTACTTC. Residues: CSVETSGNIQYF.

This clonotype has a count of ten or more. This beta chain is an unintended read in a library built for alpha chains; its size means little. The chain couples TRBV20-1 to TRBJ2-1; D remains unclear. V shed 0 bases and J shed 9 bases, with 6 bases lying between them. The length of the CDR3 is 11 residues. Germline loops: CDR1 DFQATT, CDR2 SNEGSKA (reference sequence). The CDR3 region is CSAREVGEQFF. CDR3 sequence (DNA): TGCAGTGCTAGAGAGGTGGGTGAGCAGTTCTTC.

This clonotype occurred many times. This beta chain is an unintended read in a library built for alpha chains; its size means little. V gene TRBV12-3 or TRBV12-4 combines with J gene TRBJ2-7, with 10 bases fitting TRBD1. This CDR3 contains 14 residues. Losses at the gene ends were 6 bases for V and 7 bases for J; bases not matched to a gene: 9. In nucleotides, the CDR3 is TGTGCCAGCAGGCCGGGACAGGGGTTTGAGGAGCAGTACTTC. The encoded protein is CASRPGQGFEEQYF.

This clonotype was seen repeatedly, ten times or more. This beta chain slipped into a library made for alpha chains as a stray read, so its size is not meaningful. V gene TRBV5-1 combines with J gene TRBJ2-5, with D possibly called TRBD1 or TRBD2 (6 bases each). The germline V gene has CDR1 SGHRS and CDR2 YFSETQ. Deletions cut 4 bases from V and 5 bases from J, with 12 bases between. The CDR3 has 13 residues. The CDR3 loop is CASSPGARETQYF. For the CDR3, the DNA is TGCGCCAGCAGCCCGGGGGCGCGGGAGACCCAGTACTTC.

Many counts were recorded for this clonotype. This beta chain came through as a stray read in a library set up for alpha chains, and its size says little. The chain is built from TRBV12-3 or TRBV12-4 and TRBJ2-1; 9 positions agree with TRBD2. Trimming took 3 bases from V and 8 from J; bases not matched to a gene: 8. The CDR3 covers 15 residues. Here the CDR3 DNA reads TGTGCCAGCAGTTTTTGGGGACTAGCCTCCTATGAGCAGTTCTTC. Its protein product is CASSFWGLASYEQFF.

This clonotype was counted many times. Since it is a stray read in a library aimed at alpha chains, this beta chain has a size that is not meaningful. The V call is TRBV5-1, the J call TRBJ2-7, with TRBD2 matching over 10 bases. V was clipped by 4 bases and J by 5 bases; unmatched bases: 6. Germline CDR1 SGHRS, CDR2 YFSETQ. The CDR3 is 14 residues long. In nucleotides, the CDR3 is TGCGCCAGCAGCCCAGCGGGGGGGCAGGACGAGCAGTACTTC. Encoded protein: CASSPAGGQDEQYF. Full variable domain (rest looked up from reference TRBV5-1 and TRBJ2-7): KAGVTQTPRYLIKTRGQQVTLSCSPISGHRSVSWYQQTPGQGLQFLFEYFSETQRNKGNFPGRFSGRQFSNSRSEMNVSTLELGDSALYLCASSPAGGQDEQYFGPGTRLTVT.

This clonotype has a count of ten or more. This beta chain slipped into a library made for alpha chains as a stray read, so its size is not meaningful. This chain joins TRBV20-1 and TRBJ2-3; 11 nucleotides align to TRBD2. The ends lost 5 bases at V and 2 bases at J; junction bases unmatched: 6. Germline loops: CDR1 DFQATT, CDR2 SNEGSKA (reference sequence). This CDR3 is built from 15 residues. CDR3 bases: TGCAGTGCTTCACCGACTAGCGGGGTCACAGATACGCAGTATTTT. This codes for CSASPTSGVTDTQYF.

This clonotype was recorded at least ten times. A library made for alpha chains picked up this beta chain off target, so its size means little. This CDR3 reads CASSVRTASSNYGYTF. For the CDR3, the DNA is TGTGCCAGCAGCGTTCGGACAGCCAGCTCTAACTATGGCTACACCTTC. The chain couples TRBV7-8 to TRBJ1-2; a possible D gene is TRBD1 (6 bases). From germline, CDR1 is SGHVS and CDR2 FQNEAQ. The CDR3 consists of 16 residues. V lost 5 bases and J lost 0, with 16 bases in between.

This clonotype was observed at least ten times. This beta chain is off target for a library built for alpha chains, so its abundance means little. The rearrangement uses TRBV5-6 and TRBJ2-3; D could derive from TRBD1 or TRBD2 (6 bases each). With 4 bases removed from V and 4 bases from J, the gap between germline ends came to 16 bases. The germline V gene encodes CDR1 SGHDT and CDR2 YYEEEE. The CDR3 is 15 residues long. The DNA for the CDR3 is TGTGCCAGCAGCCGTCGGGGGCCTTCGGCAGATACGCAGTATTTT. It specifies CASSRRGPSADTQYF.

As for this clonotype: A read error may explain this, as a much larger clone is one base away. As an off-target read in a library built for alpha chains, this beta chain has a frequency of little significance. The chain couples TRBV7-2 to TRBJ2-2; 7 nucleotides match TRBD2. Looked up from germline, CDR1 is SGHTA and CDR2 is FQGNSA. The CDR3 contains 17 residues. The CDR3 protein is CASSSEPGTIHTEELFF. The CDR3 coding sequence is TGTGCCAGCAGCTCCGAACCCGGGACTATACACACCGAGGAGCTGTTTTTT.

In this sample, this clonotype turned up many times. Within a library made for alpha chains, this beta chain is off target, and its count is uninformative. The rearrangement joins TRBV5-4 to TRBJ2-1, with D perhaps matching TRBD1 (6 bases). V shed 3 bases and J shed 0 bases, with 13 bases lying between them. Germline CDR1 and CDR2: SGHNT and YYREEE (reference sequence). The CDR3 contains 16 residues. DNA for the CDR3: TGTGCCAGCAGCTCCGGACAGTTGAGCTCCTACAATGAGCAGTTCTTC. It specifies CASSSGQLSSYNEQFF.

To note about this clonotype: For a library built for alpha chains, this beta chain is a stray read; little rests on its size. The chain combines TRBV5-1 with TRBJ2-5, with 15 bases identical to TRBD2. The CDR3 spans 16 residues. The V gene's germline CDR1 is SGHRS and CDR2 YFSETQ. V trimming: 8 bases; J trimming: 5 bases; junction bases outside the gene matches: 10. CDR3 coding DNA: TGCGCCAGTGATCCCGGGACTAGCGGGAGGAGGGAGACCCAGTACTTC. Protein sequence: CASDPGTSGRRETQYF.